This T cell receptor (beta chain) emerged from a study of cytomegalovirus exposure and HLA in healthy donors (TCRdb year 2017). About the investigation overall: An earlier analysis of about 530 of the donors reported 250 to 350 Gb of sequence data and some 110 million unique TCR beta sequences obtained from about 170 million T cells. An early release that covered 500 to 800 HLA-typed donors contained approximately 300 gigabases of sequencing data and about 93 million unique TCR sequences. Of the 350 to 450 genotyped donors, around 81% fell in the genetic ancestry cluster associated with self-reported Caucasian donors. The study aimed to test whether cataloging public T cell receptors could reveal signatures of past pathogen exposure. The study used immunosequencing to profile the T cell repertoires of about 670 subjects and linked those repertoires to cytomegalovirus serostatus. Besides the first cohort of roughly 700 subjects, a separate validation cohort made up of 120 different subjects was used. High-throughput TCR immunosequencing, statistical association of individual TCRs with disease status, and machine learning were combined to predict cytomegalovirus infection status. A later analysis re-analyzed previously published TCR beta repertoires from 660 or so donors and added high-resolution HLA genotyping to study TCR occurrence patterns. Rather than drawing on any new phenotypic data, the later analysis identified candidate immune exposures from TCR beta sequences and the way those sequences occurred across donors. An earlier analysis of 587 of the donors used high-throughput TCR beta sequencing to judge whether each TCR beta V gene segment behaved as functional or pseudogenic. Donor age, sex, ethnicity and CMV serostatus were collected together with the repertoire data. Genome-wide SNP genotypes for about 65% of the roughly 670 donors were used in a later genetic analysis, which treated that subset as a discovery cohort. All discovery cohort repertoires had been generated on a single sequencing platform. Both class I and class II loci were covered by HLA typing, at four-digit resolution. Typing coverage differed by locus: A, B, C, DRB1 and DQB1 were typed in roughly 629-630 donors, DQA1 in approximately 520, DPA1 in 600 to 610, and DPB1 in 450 to 490. About 5 DR-DQ haplotypes were handled as single units for association and clustering, since linkage in the cohort was strong. Among roughly 370 genotyped donors of the cohort, an average of about 240,000 unique TCR beta nucleotide sequences were sequenced per donor, roughly 18% of them non-productive.

Library method: the immunoSEQ multiplex PCR assay. The multiplex PCR relied on a mix of 60 forward primers for TCR Vbeta segments and 13 reverse primers for TCR Jbeta segments. A multiplex PCR assay on genomic DNA amplified the CDR3 region of rearranged TCR beta genes. The amplified TCR beta libraries were sequenced on the Illumina HiSeq System as 87-base-pair reads. From the authors' description of their analysis: A later analysis tallied around 87 million unique TCR beta chains across the 610 or so repertoires, and about 10 million of those chains were shared by two or more donors. A nearest-neighbor algorithm error-corrected the raw reads and collapsed the reads into unique sequences, merging closely related sequences to remove PCR and sequencing errors. CDR3 sequences were aligned to IMGT reference sequences to assign V, D and J gene segments. Each retained sequence needed at least a six-nucleotide match to both a V gene segment and a J gene segment. Rearrangements were classified as productive when the CDR3 lacked stop codons and remained in frame with V and J, and all other rearrangements were classified as non-productive. CDR3 was defined according to IMGT convention as the region running from the second conserved V-encoded cysteine to the conserved J-encoded phenylalanine. Sequences without an unambiguous match to a single V gene segment were excluded from the earlier analysis of a few hundred of the donors. In an earlier analysis of approximately 550 of the donors, V segments were called functional above 56.7% productive rearrangements and were called segregating when the between-donor standard deviation exceeded 5%. A statistical classification framework was built to diagnose cytomegalovirus status from the catalog of TCR beta chain sequences. V and J gene assignment, in a later analysis, came from comparing TCR nucleotide sequences with IMGT/GENE-DB human TR gene sequences. A later analysis assigned CDR3 sequences and most-parsimonious VDJ recombination scenarios with the TCRdist pipeline. In a later analysis, each TCR beta chain was defined by its CDR3 amino acid sequence together with its V-gene family, and reads lacking a unique V-gene family were excluded. A later analysis removed nearly 600 highly shared, low-generation-probability nucleotide sequences to deal with suspected cross-contamination and a sequencing artifact. In a later analysis, a clonal expansion index for each public chain was calculated from normalized within-repertoire ranks of inferred template counts. Generation probabilities in a later analysis came from a VDJ recombination model fitted to out-of-frame rearrangements, and those results were checked against IGoR. A later analysis scored TCR-TCR, TCR-HLA and TCR-CMV co-occurrence with hypergeometric tests, applying a repertoire-size bias correction to TCR pairs. In a later analysis, false discovery rates were estimated by permuting HLA or CMV assignments 20 times. In a later analysis, co-occurring TCRs were grouped using DBSCAN, with TCRdist sequence similarity added in when clustering inside HLA-allele-positive subsets. Repertoires with fewer than 30,000 or more than 120,000 public chains were left out of co-occurrence clustering, as were a handful of repertoires with anomalous nucleotide sharing. Held by TCRdb, this immuneACCESS table contains in-frame sequences only and omits some clones. Under half of the omission traces to an unresolved V gene where checked; the cause of the rest is unknown. Clonal size and the V and J genes are those of that table, whereas D and trimming came from the DNA. This sample gives 130,000 or so clones in total; around 66% of them show up just once. Of the sample, 6.5% falls within the top ten clones.

V is cut back by 5 bases and J by 0 bases, with 3 bases in the junction unmatched. The germline V gene gives CDR1 as MNHEY and CDR2 as SVGAGI. The CDR3, cysteine through phenylalanine, is 14 amino acids long. Only the CDR3 portion is preserved as DNA: 42 bases, with reading frame beginning at the first base. The cohort comprised fewer than 700 healthy bone marrow donors. Cohort members were all nominally healthy when sampled, although unrecorded immune exposures were likely present. The donor was CMV seronegative and belonged to the group of more than 300 seronegative cohort members. A peripheral blood sample was provided by each donor, and peripheral blood mononuclear cells were used for TCR beta sequencing. The Qiagen DNeasy Blood Extraction Kit was used to extract genomic DNA from the blood cell samples. Study-wide findings and limitations: A later analysis associated 15,000 or so TCR beta sequences with specific HLA alleles at a false discovery rate of 0.05. A later analysis reported that several top co-occurrence clusters appeared linked to parvovirus B19, influenza, CMV and Epstein-Barr virus. Roughly uniform sequencing depth across donors was assumed in presence/absence analyses, although this assumption may not hold. A further reported finding was that TCR beta sequences accurately predicted the HLA-A and HLA-B alleles for most subjects in the first cohort. In a later analysis, the rate of TCR association differed among HLA loci, with DRB1 alleles having the most associated TCRs and HLA-C alleles having the fewest. Some IMGT-functional V segments, including TRBV6-2 and TRBV6-3, could not be told apart with the 87-base-pair reads, so those segments were excluded. Because HLA typing was missing for some donors at each locus, association tests included only the typed subset. A cluster of highly shared sequence variants was judged likely to represent a technical artifact of the sequencing pipeline. Linkage disequilibrium might explain the correlated functional status among segregating V segments, but an unknown experimental factor could not be excluded. In a later genetic analysis, fewer N-insertions in productive TCRs were reported among donors in an Asian-associated ancestry cluster than the roughly 700-donor mean. Because counts were too low, seventeen rarely observed V segments, including chromosome 9 orphons, were left out of the earlier analysis of a few hundred of the donors. While some public TCRs were present in many individuals, most TCR sequences turned up only very rarely across donors. When HLA alleles, especially DR and DQ, strongly co-occurred, TCR associations were difficult to assign to individual alleles. The classifier was reported to diagnose cytomegalovirus status with high specificity and sensitivity in both the original and validation cohorts. According to a later analysis, most CMV-associated TCR beta chains appeared to be HLA-restricted, and the HLA associations seemed to be driven largely by CMV exposure. CMV serostatus was the only immune exposure information available for the cohort. In an earlier analysis of approximately 590 of the donors, most TCR beta V segments appeared in productive rearrangements about 90% or about 30% of the time, broadly matching IMGT annotations. The study gave a list of about 150 TCR beta chains associated with cytomegalovirus. The cohort was sequenced for TCR beta chains only, and without alpha or paired-chain data the features that could be detected were limited. Compared with equally common non-associated chains, HLA-associated TCR beta chains in a later analysis were more clonally expanded and had lower generation probabilities. The authors suggested that the approach could potentially be generalized to other disease states and immunological phenotypes. A later genetic analysis associated a missense DCLRE1C variant with V-gene and J-gene trimming of TCR beta chains, and an independent cohort replicated the association. A few of the identified cytomegalovirus-associated TCR beta chains were confirmed in vitro to be specific for cytomegalovirus antigens.

On this clone itself: There is no known antigen for this receptor. One base away there is no much larger clone; base qualities are not given.

The sample was PBMCs. This TCR derives from a woman aged 60-70 years in good health and CMV-seronegative. The V and J segments used are TRBV6-5 and TRBJ2-7, and 8 junction bases match TRBD1. The CDR3 amino acid sequence is: CASSRQGSSYEQYF. The DNA reads as follows: TGTGCCAGCAGTCGACAGGGGAGCTCCTACGAGCAGTACTTC.